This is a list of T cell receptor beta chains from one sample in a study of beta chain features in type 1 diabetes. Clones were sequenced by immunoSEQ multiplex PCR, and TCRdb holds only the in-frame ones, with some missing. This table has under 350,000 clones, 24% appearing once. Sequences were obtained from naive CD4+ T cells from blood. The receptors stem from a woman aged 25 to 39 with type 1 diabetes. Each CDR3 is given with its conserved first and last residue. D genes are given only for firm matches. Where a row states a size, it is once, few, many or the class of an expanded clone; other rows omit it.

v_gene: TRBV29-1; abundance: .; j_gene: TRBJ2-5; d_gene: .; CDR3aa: CSVYRSSDGTQYF; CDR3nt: TGCAGCGTCTATCGGTCCTCCGATGGGACCCAGTACTTC
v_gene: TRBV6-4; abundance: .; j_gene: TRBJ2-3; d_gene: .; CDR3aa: CASSEGPSTDTQYF; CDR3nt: TGTGCCAGCAGTGAGGGGCCGAGCACAGATACGCAGTATTTT
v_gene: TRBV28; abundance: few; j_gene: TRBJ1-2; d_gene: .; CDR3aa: CASSPQGGYTF; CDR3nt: TGTGCCAGCAGTCCCCAGGGGGGCTACACCTTC
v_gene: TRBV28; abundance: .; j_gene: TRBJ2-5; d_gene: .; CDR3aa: CASSLFSLEGSSGTQYF; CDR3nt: TGTGCCAGCAGTTTATTCTCCCTCGAAGGTTCCTCGGGGACCCAGTACTTC
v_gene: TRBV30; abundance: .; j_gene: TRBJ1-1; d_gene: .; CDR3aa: CAWITHSGTEAFF; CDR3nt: TGTGCCTGGATCACCCATTCGGGGACTGAAGCTTTCTTT
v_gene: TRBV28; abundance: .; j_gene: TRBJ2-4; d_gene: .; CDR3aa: CAAGLAKNIQYF; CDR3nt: TGTGCCGCCGGACTAGCCAAAAACATTCAGTACTTC
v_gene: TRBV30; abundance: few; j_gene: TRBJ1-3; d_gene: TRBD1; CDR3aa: CAWDRASGNTIYF; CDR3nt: TGTGCCTGGGACAGGGCCTCTGGAAACACCATATATTTT
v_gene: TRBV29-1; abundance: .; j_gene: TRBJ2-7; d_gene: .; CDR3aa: CSVAQGTYEQYF; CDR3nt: TGCAGCGTTGCTCAGGGGACCTACGAGCAGTACTTC
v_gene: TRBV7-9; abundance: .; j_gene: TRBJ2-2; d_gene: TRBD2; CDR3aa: CASSLGRLAANTGELFF; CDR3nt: TGTGCCAGCAGCTTAGGGAGACTAGCAGCGAACACCGGGGAGCTGTTTTTT
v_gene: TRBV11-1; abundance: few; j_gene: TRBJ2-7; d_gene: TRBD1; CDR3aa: CASSNRDRGHEQYF; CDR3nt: TGTGCCAGCAGCAACCGGGACAGGGGGCACGAGCAGTACTTC
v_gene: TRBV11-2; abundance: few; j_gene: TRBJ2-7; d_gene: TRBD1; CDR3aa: CASSLVGTGTHEQYF; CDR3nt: TGTGCCAGCAGCTTAGTTGGGACAGGGACCCACGAGCAGTACTTC
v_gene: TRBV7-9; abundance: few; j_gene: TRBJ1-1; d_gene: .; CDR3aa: CASSEQGGTEAFF; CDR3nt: TGTGCCAGCAGCGAACAGGGCGGCACTGAAGCTTTCTTT
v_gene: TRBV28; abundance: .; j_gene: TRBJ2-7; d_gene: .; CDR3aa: CASSLASQLAYEQYF; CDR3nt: TGTGCCAGCAGTTTGGCTAGTCAGCTGGCCTACGAGCAGTACTTC
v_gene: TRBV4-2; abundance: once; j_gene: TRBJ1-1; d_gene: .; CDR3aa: CASSHVGQNTEAFF; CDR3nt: TGTGCCAGCAGCCACGTCGGACAGAACACTGAAGCTTTCTTT
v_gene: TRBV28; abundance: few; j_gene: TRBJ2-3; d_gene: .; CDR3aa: CASSPGPYAGTDTQYF; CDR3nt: TGTGCCAGCAGTCCGGGACCGTACGCGGGGACAGATACGCAGTATTTT
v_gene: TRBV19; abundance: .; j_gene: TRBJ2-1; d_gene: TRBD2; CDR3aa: CASSIPLAGYEQFF; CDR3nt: TGTGCCAGTAGTATACCCCTAGCGGGCTATGAGCAGTTCTTC
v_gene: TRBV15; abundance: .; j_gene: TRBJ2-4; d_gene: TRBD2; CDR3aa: CATSAGGLAKNIQYF; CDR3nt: TGTGCCACTTCGGCGGGAGGGCTAGCCAAAAACATTCAGTACTTC
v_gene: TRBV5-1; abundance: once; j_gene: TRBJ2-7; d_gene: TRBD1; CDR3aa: CASSPGQGNEQYF; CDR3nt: TGCGCCAGCAGCCCGGGACAGGGGAACGAGCAGTACTTC
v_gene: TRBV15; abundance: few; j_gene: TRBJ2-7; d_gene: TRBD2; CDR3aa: CATSRRTSGRRDEQYF; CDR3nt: TGTGCCACCAGCAGACGGACTAGCGGGAGGCGAGACGAGCAGTACTTC
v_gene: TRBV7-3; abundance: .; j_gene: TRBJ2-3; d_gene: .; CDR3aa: CASSLKPADTQYF; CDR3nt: TGTGCCAGCAGCTTAAAACCAGCAGATACGCAGTATTTT
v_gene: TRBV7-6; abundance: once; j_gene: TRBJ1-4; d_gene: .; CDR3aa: CASSPEGGQKLFF; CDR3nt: TGTGCCAGCAGCCCCGAGGGGGGGCAAAAACTGTTTTTT
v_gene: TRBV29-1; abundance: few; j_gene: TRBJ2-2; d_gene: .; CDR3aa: CSVGGLTTFDTGELFF; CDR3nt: TGCAGCGTTGGAGGCCTCACCACTTTTGACACCGGGGAGCTGTTTTTT
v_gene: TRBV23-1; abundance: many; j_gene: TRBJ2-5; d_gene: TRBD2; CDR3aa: CASSPAGGVQETQYF; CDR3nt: TGCGCCAGCAGTCCTGCGGGAGGGGTCCAAGAGACCCAGTACTTC
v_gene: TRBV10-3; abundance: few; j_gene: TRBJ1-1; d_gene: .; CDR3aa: CAISESRRQPNTEAFF; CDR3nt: TGTGCCATCAGTGAGTCGCGGCGGCAGCCTAACACTGAAGCTTTCTTT
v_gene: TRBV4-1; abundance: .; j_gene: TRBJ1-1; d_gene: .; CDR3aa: CASSHYSQGNTEAFF; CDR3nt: TGCGCCAGCAGCCATTACTCCCAGGGGAACACTGAAGCTTTCTTT